Included here is one T cell receptor beta chain sequence, with context. This entry is derived from a study of monozygotic twins with inflammatory bowel disease. Via template switching, UMIs carrying a 6-nucleotide sample barcode were introduced. TCRdb derives one entry per CDR3 protein from the 5' RACE reads, leaving out DNA. This table holds a few hundred thousand distinct CDR3 sequences. CDR3 size: 18 residues. The germline V gene has CDR1 LNHNV and CDR2 YYDKDF (reference sequence). The chain uses TRBV15 and TRBJ1-1; TCRdb names TRBD1, which stays unverified in the absence of DNA. Input material: blood. This sequence originates from a human donor with ulcerative colitis or Crohn's disease, or a healthy co-twin of an affected twin (not recorded which). The CDR3 reads CATSRDDTASWGDTEAFF.